This passage covers 6 T cell receptor beta chains from one sample sequenced in a study of B cell selection in AIRE deficiency. The assay was immunoSEQ multiplex PCR, and TCRdb's table has in-frame clones only and misses some. Here the sample spans roughly 18,000 clones, roughly 91% being singletons. Sorted regulatory T cells were CD4-positive, CD25-high and CD127-low or negative. Specimen: CD4+CD25+ Tregs sorted from PBMCs. All receptors derive from a human donor in good health.

This clone was recorded once. The J gene is TRBJ2-3, the V gene TRBV7-6; D call uncertain. V lost 5 bases and J 1 base, leaving 7 bases between the germline ends. Germline V gene data show CDR1 as SGHVS and CDR2 as FNYEAQ. The CDR3 loop spans 13 amino acids. CDR3 loop: CASSHRGTDTQYF. The CDR3 coding sequence is TGTGCCAGCAGCCACCGCGGCACAGATACGCAGTATTTT.

The V gene is TRBV2, the J gene TRBJ2-5; the match to TRBD2 covers 12 bases. This CDR3 has 13 amino acids. CDR1 is SNHLY, CDR2 FYNNEI, per germline. Losses at the gene ends were 9 bases for V and 2 bases for J; bases not matched to a gene: 1. For the CDR3, the DNA is TGTGCCAGGGGGACTAGCGGGCAAGAGACCCAGTACTTC. Encoded protein: CARGTSGQETQYF.

V and J are TRBV19 and TRBJ1-5; D is undetermined. The CDR3 has 14 residues. Deletions cut 3 bases from V and 3 bases from J, with 9 bases between. In germline, CDR1 is LNHDA, CDR2 SQIVND (reference sequence). The DNA of the CDR3 is TGTGCCAGTAGTATGCGGGCAGACAATCAGCCCCAGCATTTT. Its protein product is CASSMRADNQPQHF.

This sequence joins TRBV15 and TRBJ1-4; a weak D match, TRBD1 (6 bases). Trimming removed 8 bases at V and 5 bases at J, with 15 bases between. The CDR3 has 14 amino acids. Per the germline V gene, CDR1 is LNHNV and CDR2 is YYDKDF (reference sequence). CDR3 residues: CATRTGPTNEKLFF. The CDR3 DNA reads as TGTGCCACCCGAACAGGGCCTACCAATGAAAAACTGTTTTTT. Drawing the rest from reference TRBV15 and TRBJ1-4, the complete variable domain is DAMVIQNPRYQVTQFGKPVTLSCSQTLNHNVMYWYQQKSSQAPKLLFHYYDKDFNNEADTPDNFQSRRPNTSFCFLDIRSPGLGDTAMYLCATRTGPTNEKLFFGSGTQLSVL.

The chain uses TRBV28 and TRBJ1-5, with D possibly matching TRBD1 (6 bases). V was shortened by 5 bases and J by 5 bases, with 13 bases between the two germline ends. CDR1 is MDHEN and CDR2 is SYDVKM in the germline V gene. This CDR3 comprises 14 residues. CDR3 sequence: CASSLTGPHQPQHF. CDR3 bases: TGTGCCAGCAGTCTGACAGGTCCCCATCAGCCCCAGCATTTT.

The CDR3 sequence: CASSLLINKAGPNTGELFF. The CDR3 nucleotides are TGCGCCAGCAGCCTACTTATAAATAAAGCGGGGCCGAACACCGGGGAGCTGTTTTTT. The rearrangement joins TRBV4-1 to TRBJ2-2; 7 bases are a match to TRBD2. V gave up 4 bases and J gave up 0 bases; unmatched junction bases: 14. Germline V gene sequence: CDR1 MGHRA, CDR2 YSYEKL. The CDR3 is made up of 19 amino acids.